The entry that follows covers one T cell receptor beta chain sequence. Its target is not known. This sample was taken from a study of cytomegalovirus exposure and HLA in healthy donors. General study findings and limits: Productive rates of about 87% or about 30% were seen for most TCR beta V segments in an earlier analysis.

It was with 60 Vbeta and 13 Jbeta primers that the PCR ran. The table came from immunoSEQ multiplex PCR; TCRdb's copy has only in-frame clones and leaves some out. The sample lists fewer than 90,000 clones, around 76% occurring once. Germline V gene sequence: CDR1 LNHDA, CDR2 SQIVND (reference sequence). Deletions cut 3 bases from V and 4 bases from J, with 12 bases between. The CDR3 runs 14 residues. The TCR sequence derives from a man aged 25 to 40 in good health and CMV-seropositive. Sequenced sample: PBMCs. V is TRBV19 and J is TRBJ2-5; possibly TRBD2 for D (5 bases). CDR3 in DNA: TGTGCCAGTAGTATTGCGGGTTTTAGAGAGACCCAGTACTTC. This encodes CASSIAGFRETQYF.